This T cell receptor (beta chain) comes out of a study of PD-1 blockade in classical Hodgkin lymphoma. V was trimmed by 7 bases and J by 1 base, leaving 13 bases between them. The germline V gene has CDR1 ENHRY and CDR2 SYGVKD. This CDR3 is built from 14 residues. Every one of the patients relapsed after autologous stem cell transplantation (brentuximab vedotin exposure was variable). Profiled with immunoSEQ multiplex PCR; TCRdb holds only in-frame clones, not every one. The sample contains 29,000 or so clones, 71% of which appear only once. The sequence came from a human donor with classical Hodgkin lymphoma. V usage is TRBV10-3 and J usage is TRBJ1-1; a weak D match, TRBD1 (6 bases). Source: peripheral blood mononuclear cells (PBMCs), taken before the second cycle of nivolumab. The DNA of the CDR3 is TGTGCCATCACCTCCCGACAGGCGAACACTGAAGCTTTCTTT. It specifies CAITSRQANTEAFF.